This entry lists 4 T cell receptor beta chains sequenced from one sample in a study of CD8 T cells in Susac syndrome. RNA in amounts of roughly 0.45 to 1 ug was reverse transcribed with random hexamers. TCRdb reprocessed the immunoSEQ multiplex PCR reads via MiXCR and lists one record per CDR3 protein. The sample lists approximately 110,000 distinct CDR3 sequences, more than 85% occurring once. Material: CD8+ T cells from PBMCs. Source of these receptors: a human donor with multiple sclerosis.

This chain links TRBV2 with TRBJ2-2, with D possibly being TRBD1 (6 bases). The CDR3 loop spans 17 amino acids. Trimming left V 5 bases short and J 0 bases short, with 16 bases between. Germline lookup yields CDR1 SNHLY and CDR2 FYNNEI. CDR3 in amino acids: CASSRTRDTANTGELFF. CDR3 coding DNA: TGTGCCAGCAGTCGAACCCGGGACACCGCGAACACCGGGGAGCTGTTTTTT.

The chain recombines TRBV11-3 with TRBJ2-5; no clear D gene. CDR1 and CDR2 from the germline V gene are SGHNT and YENEEA. The CDR3 has 13 residues. The ends were cut back, 0 bases at V and 4 bases at J, with 6 bases in the middle. The CDR3: CASSLDLRETQYF. Here the CDR3 DNA reads TGTGCCAGCAGCTTAGATTTGCGAGAGACCCAGTACTTC. Looking up the rest from reference TRBV11-3 and TRBJ2-5 gives the full variable domain: EAGVVQSPRYKIIEKKQPVAFWCNPISGHNTLYWYLQNLGQGPELLIRYENEEAVDDSQLPKDRFSAERLKGVDSTLKIQPAELGDSAVYLCASSLDLRETQYFGPGTRLLVL.

This clonotype was recorded once. This chain links TRBV11-3 with TRBJ1-3, with D uncertain. Germline V gene sequence: CDR1 SGHNT, CDR2 YENEEA. The CDR3 is 14 residues long. V was cut by 5 bases and J by 0 bases, with 8 bases left in between. The CDR3 sequence: CASSARSSGNTIYF. The CDR3 bases are TGTGCCAGCAGCGCCCGGAGCTCTGGAAACACCATATATTTT.

J is TRBJ1-3 and V is TRBV29-1; 12 bases fit TRBD1. Looked up from germline, CDR1 is SQVTM and CDR2 is ANQGSEA. The CDR3 has 19 residues. After removal of 5 bases from V and 0 bases from J, the junction contained 14 bases not matched to a gene. CDR3 DNA: TGCAGCGTTTCTGGGTGGGACAGGGGGCCCCAGAGCTCTGGAAACACCATATATTTT. Protein product: CSVSGWDRGPQSSGNTIYF.